The entry that follows covers one TCR beta chain sequence. The sample originates from a study of monozygotic twins with inflammatory bowel disease. TCRdb re-analyzed the 5' RACE reads; it lists each CDR3 protein once, without DNA. This table holds 150,000 to 200,000 distinct CDR3 sequences. Material: blood. This clonotype was obtained from a human donor with ulcerative colitis or Crohn's disease, or a healthy co-twin of an affected twin (not recorded which).

The CDR3: CSASLPGTYEQYF. The chain couples TRBV20-1 to TRBJ2-7; the TCRdb call, TRBD1, lacks DNA for checking. This CDR3 contains 13 residues. Germline CDR1 is DFQATT and CDR2 is SNEGSKA (reference sequence).